This passage covers 4 T cell receptor beta chains from one sample sequenced in a study of blood T cell repertoires in COVID-19. Here immunoSEQ multiplex PCR was the method, and the copy in TCRdb shows in-frame clones only, minus some. The sample lists some 170,000 clones, around four fifths occurring once. Material: peripheral blood. These receptors all stem from a human donor in a cohort sampled during active COVID-19.

This chain links TRBV5-1 with TRBJ2-2, with 16 positions matching TRBD2. V shed 4 bases, J shed 0 bases, and the junction held 3 bases outside the gene matches. The CDR3 has 18 residues. Germline CDR1 reads SGHRS; CDR2 reads YFSETQ. In DNA form, the CDR3 reads TGCGCCAGCAGCACGGGACTAGCGGGGGGGGCGAACACCGGGGAGCTGTTTTTT. Protein sequence: CASSTGLAGGANTGELFF.

The rearrangement uses TRBV27 and TRBJ2-1; D might be TRBD2 (6 bases). Germline V lookup: CDR1 MNHEY, CDR2 SMNVEV (reference sequence). The CDR3 length is 15 residues. The germline V and J ends were trimmed by 1 base and 0 bases, with 7 bases remaining between them. DNA for the CDR3: TGTGCCAGCAGTTTATTCGGGGGCTCCTACAATGAGCAGTTCTTC. This codes for CASSLFGGSYNEQFF.

CDR3 amino acids: CAARTSGSYNEQFF. CDR3 DNA sequence: TGTGCCGCCCGGACTAGCGGCTCCTACAATGAGCAGTTCTTC. This sequence joins TRBV27 and TRBJ2-1; 10 nucleotides line up with TRBD2. The length of the CDR3 is 14 residues. Germline V gene lookup returns CDR1 MNHEY and CDR2 SMNVEV (reference sequence). With V trimmed by 11 bases and J by 0 bases, 4 bases remained unmatched.

The chain is built from TRBV13 and TRBJ1-1; D remains unclear. Germline lookup yields CDR1 PRHDT and CDR2 FYEKMQ (reference sequence). The CDR3 totals 13 residues. V was pared by 6 bases and J by 5 bases, with 13 bases between. The CDR3 nucleotides are TGTGCCAGCAGTTATAGCCCGGGGACTGAAGCTTTCTTT. Protein product: CASSYSPGTEAFF. The entire variable domain, with the rest obtained from reference TRBV13 and TRBJ1-1, is as follows: AAGVIQSPRHLIKEKRETATLKCYPIPRHDTVYWYQQGPGQDPQFLISFYEKMQSDKGSIPDRFSAQQFSDYHSELNMSSLELGDSALYFCASSYSPGTEAFFGQGTRLTVV.